This T cell receptor beta chain was observed in a study of cytomegalovirus exposure and HLA in healthy donors. On the study more broadly: In a previous analysis, 100 million to 140 million unique TCR beta sequences were found from roughly 180 million T cells. Regarding the study as a whole: Some highly shared sequence variants likely arose as a pipeline artifact. In a later analysis, compared with equally common non-associated chains, HLA-associated beta chains were more expanded.

Regarding this clone: Its matching antigen is unknown.

The PCR employed 60 Vbeta primers together with 13 Jbeta primers. Data came from immunoSEQ multiplex PCR; TCRdb stores just in-frame clones and leaves some out. The sample has 150,000 to 200,000 clones; roughly 85% are singletons. This sequence was found in a man aged 50-60 years in good health and CMV-seropositive. Material: PBMCs.

This CDR3 reads CASKNRGGGYGYTF. The CDR3 DNA sequence: TGTGCCAGCAAGAACAGGGGGGGAGGTTATGGCTACACCTTC. The chain has TRBV28 and TRBJ1-2; 8 bases agree with TRBD1. Trimming cost V 7 bases and J 5 bases; bases outside gene matches: 9. CDR1 and CDR2 from the germline V gene are MDHEN and SYDVKM. The CDR3 contains 14 residues.